This record concerns one TCR beta chain sequence. The source of the sample is a study of blood T cell repertoires in COVID-19. Study overall: The origin of the acute and convalescent COVID-19 samples was the United States, Italy and Spain. T cells, B-cell-depleted T cells, or PBMCs provided the cDNA or gDNA that served as material.

The ends were cut back, 4 bases at V and 3 bases at J, with 9 bases in the middle. This CDR3 spans 13 amino acids. Germline lookup yields CDR1 SGHRS and CDR2 YFSETQ. In the original workflow: Estimation of nucleated cell counts was performed using reference gene primer amplification. Sequenced by immunoSEQ multiplex PCR; TCRdb stores in-frame clones only, minus some. V, J and clone size were drawn from that table, and D and trimming were deduced from the DNA. This sample yields approximately 220,000 clones, of which about 86% are seen a single time; about 2.4% belongs to the top ten. The receptor was derived from a woman aged 60-70 years with acute or convalescent COVID-19. This chain connects TRBV5-1 to TRBJ2-3; D is ambiguous. The sample comprised peripheral blood. The CDR3 protein is CASSRETTDTQYF. DNA for the CDR3: TGCGCCAGCAGCCGAGAAACGACAGATACGCAGTATTTT.